Shown below are 24 T cell receptor beta chains from a single sample sequenced in a study of blood T cell repertoires in COVID-19. The repertoire was sequenced with immunoSEQ multiplex PCR; TCRdb's copy has only in-frame clones and lacks some. The sample lists approximately 250,000 clones, 88% occurring once. The sample consisted of peripheral blood. The receptors stem from an older woman with COVID-19, enrolled during active disease.

CDR3 residues: CASSFPEGETNEKLFF. CDR3 DNA: TGTGCCAGCAGTTTCCCTGAGGGGGAAACTAATGAAAAACTGTTTTTT. The V and J genes are TRBV21-1 and TRBJ1-4; the table's D call, TRBD1, was not checked against the DNA. TRBV21-1 is recorded as a pseudogene. The length of the CDR3 is 16 residues.

Only a few counts were recorded for this clone. The genes are TRBV10-3 and TRBJ1-1; 7 nucleotides match TRBD1. The CDR3 totals 12 residues. V lost 4 bases and J lost 7; bases outside the gene matches: 3. Germline CDR1 and CDR2: ENHRY and SYGVKD. The CDR3 spells CAISARDSEAFF. The CDR3 nucleotides read TGTGCCATCAGTGCAAGGGACAGTGAAGCTTTCTTT.

This sequence joins TRBV11-3 and TRBJ2-5; D possibly corresponds to TRBD2 (6 bases). Trimming pared 5 bases from V and 4 bases from J, leaving 17 bases between. The CDR3 runs to 15 residues. Germline CDR1 and CDR2: SGHNT and YENEEA. CDR3 sequence reads: CASSPVGGPGETQYF. The CDR3 DNA follows: TGTGCCAGCAGCCCCGTCGGGGGTCCGGGAGAGACCCAGTACTTC.

V usage is TRBV18 and J usage is TRBJ1-1; D is unresolved. The CDR3 extends over 14 amino acids. V shed 2 bases and J shed 1 base, with 8 bases lying between them. Germline assignment: CDR1 KGHSH and CDR2 LQKENI. In DNA form, the CDR3 reads TGTGCCAGCTCACCAAACTCCGGGAACACTGAAGCTTTCTTT. This gives the protein CASSPNSGNTEAFF.

The chain has TRBV3-1 (or the pseudogene TRBV3-2) and TRBJ1-1; D is perhaps TRBD1 (6 bases). Germline V lookup: CDR1 LGHDT, CDR2 YNNKEL (reference sequence). The CDR3 extends over 13 amino acids. V shed 2 bases and J shed 7 bases, with 11 bases lying between them. The chain's CDR3 is CASSQYTGIEAFF. Written as DNA, the CDR3 is TGTGCCAGCAGCCAATACACAGGGATTGAAGCTTTCTTT.

The chain links TRBV29-1 to TRBJ1-1, with D hard to call. The germline gives CDR1 SQVTM, CDR2 ANQGSEA. The CDR3 loop spans 11 amino acids. Trimming removed 7 bases at V and 0 bases at J, with 6 bases between. CDR3 amino acids: CSASLNTEAFF. The CDR3 nucleotides read TGCAGCGCCTCCTTGAACACTGAAGCTTTCTTT.

The chain uses TRBV6-2 or TRBV6-3 and TRBJ1-5, with 7 bases identical to TRBD1. The CDR3 consists of 15 residues. Germline V gene lookup returns CDR1 MNHEY and CDR2 SVGEGT. V lost 5 bases, J lost 6 bases, and 10 bases stayed unmatched. Written as DNA, the CDR3 is TGTGCCAGCAGTCCCGACAGGGCTCTCGGTCAGCCCCAGCATTTT. This encodes CASSPDRALGQPQHF.

The chain has TRBV6-1 and TRBJ2-7, with 11 bases matching TRBD2. The CDR3 has 15 residues. J lost 8 bases, V lost 2 bases, and 8 bases had no gene match. Per germline, CDR1 MNHNS and CDR2 SASEGT. The CDR3: CASSETWTSGYQQYF. CDR3 DNA: TGTGCCAGCAGTGAAACCTGGACTAGCGGGTACCAGCAGTACTTC.

This clone was detected once. The gene calls are TRBV5-4 and TRBJ2-1, with 8 nucleotides matching TRBD2. The CDR3 totals 18 residues. V dropped 1 base and J dropped 6; count of bases not matched to a gene: 15. Germline V gene sequence: CDR1 SGHNT, CDR2 YYREEE (reference sequence). CDR3 sequence reads: CASSLTKLTGLVSNEQFF. Here the CDR3 DNA reads TGTGCCAGCAGCTTGACCAAACTTACGGGACTAGTATCCAATGAGCAGTTCTTC.

This clone came up a few times. The genes are TRBV5-1 and TRBJ2-1, with TRBD2 matching 9 bases. The CDR3 has 15 amino acids. The V gene end was trimmed by 6 bases and the J gene end by 6 bases; junction bases not matched to a gene: 10. Germline V gene lookup returns CDR1 SGHRS and CDR2 YFSETQ. The CDR3 nucleotides read TGCGCCAGCACCCCGATGGGTAGCGGGAGCAATGAGCAGTTCTTC. Translation gives CASTPMGSGSNEQFF.

The chain uses TRBV6-5 and TRBJ2-7, with 9 positions matching TRBD2. Germline V gene data show CDR1 as MNHEY and CDR2 as SVGAGI. The CDR3 spans 16 residues. J lost 3 bases, V lost 1 base, and 7 bases had no gene match. The CDR3 DNA is TGTGCCAGCAGTTACTACAGTAGCGGGGGAGGCTACGAGCAGTACTTC. It encodes CASSYYSSGGGYEQYF.

This clone was seen many times. The J gene is TRBJ1-2, the V gene TRBV5-6, with unresolved D. Trimming removed 2 bases at V and 4 bases at J, with 12 bases between. Germline V lookup: CDR1 SGHDT, CDR2 YYEEEE. The CDR3 has 14 residues. CDR3 sequence (DNA): TGTGCCAGCAGCTTAGGAGGAGAGCTCTATGGCTACACCTTC. Translating it yields CASSLGGELYGYTF. Filled out from reference TRBV5-6 and TRBJ1-2, the complete variable domain reads DAGVTQSPTHLIKTRGQQVTLRCSPKSGHDTVSWYQQALGQGPQFIFQYYEEEERQRGNFPDRFSGHQFPNYSSELNVNALLLGDSALYLCASSLGGELYGYTFGSGTRLTVV.

CDR3 loop: CASSHTSGSIYEQFF. As DNA, the CDR3 is TGCGCCAGCAGCCATACTAGCGGGAGTATATATGAGCAGTTCTTC. The rearrangement uses TRBV5-1 and TRBJ2-1; 11 bases map to TRBD2. Germline CDR1 and CDR2: SGHRS and YFSETQ. Trimming cost V 4 bases and J 8 bases; bases outside gene matches: 8. This CDR3 is built from 15 residues.

The chain uses TRBV18 and TRBJ2-1; D may be TRBD2 (6 bases). The CDR3 length is 17 residues. Germline-derived CDR1 and CDR2 are KGHSH and LQKENI. V was shortened by 4 bases and J by 4 bases, with 20 bases between the two germline ends. The chain's CDR3 is CASSLVGSGALYNEQFF. The CDR3 DNA follows: TGTGCCAGCTCACTCGTTGGGTCGGGAGCCCTTTACAATGAGCAGTTCTTC.

V usage is TRBV7-2 and J usage is TRBJ2-3; 8 nucleotides align to TRBD1. In germline, CDR1 is SGHTA, CDR2 FQGNSA. V shed 7 bases, J shed 4 bases, and the junction held 10 bases outside the gene matches. This CDR3 is built from 15 residues. CDR3 sequence (DNA): TGTGCCAGCAACTTGGCAGGGGGCCTAGCAGATACGCAGTATTTT. The encoded protein is CASNLAGGLADTQYF.

J is TRBJ1-3 and V is TRBV6-6; D unclear. The germline V gene has CDR1 MNHNY and CDR2 SVGAGI (reference sequence). Trimming removed 0 bases from V and 0 bases from J, with 6 bases in between. The CDR3 spans 15 residues. For the CDR3, the DNA is TGTGCCAGCAGTTACTCCCAGGACTCTGGAAACACCATATATTTT. This gives the protein CASSYSQDSGNTIYF.

A few counts support this clone. The chain recombines TRBV5-6 with TRBJ2-7; 10 positions match TRBD2. J gave up 0 bases and V 4 bases, and 4 bases lay outside the gene matches. CDR1 SGHDT and CDR2 YYEEEE come from the germline V gene. CDR3 length equals 15 residues. Here the CDR3 reads CASSRTSGSSYEQYF. The CDR3 DNA reads TGTGCCAGCAGCCGGACTAGCGGAAGCTCCTACGAGCAGTACTTC.

Worth noting for this clone: In the same sample, other DNA sequences code for this CDR3. The chain employs TRBV18 and TRBJ2-3; D uncertain. Germline CDR1 KGHSH, CDR2 LQKENI. CDR3 length equals 13 residues. V lost 0 bases and J 2 bases, leaving 3 bases between the germline ends. The CDR3 DNA reads TGTGCCAGCTCACCACCTCTCACAGATACGCAGTATTTT. As protein: CASSPPLTDTQYF.

The chain recombines TRBV11-2 with TRBJ2-5, with D uncertain. Trimming removed 7 bases from V and 4 bases from J, with 10 bases in between. CDR3 length: 12 residues. CDR1 is SGHAT, CDR2 FQNNGV, per germline. The CDR3 loop reads CASTTLTETQYF. The CDR3 DNA is TGTGCCAGCACCACTCTTACAGAGACCCAGTACTTC.

The rearrangement uses TRBV21-1 and TRBJ2-3; whether TRBD1, the table's D call, matches the DNA was not checked. TRBV21-1 is a documented pseudogene. This CDR3 region has 16 residues. CDR3 sequence: CASSFETQEKPDTQYF. The DNA of the CDR3 is TGTGCCAGCAGCTTCGAAACGCAGGAAAAGCCAGATACGCAGTATTTT.

J is TRBJ1-6 and V is TRBV5-1, with D tentatively TRBD1 (5 bases). The CDR3 runs 15 residues. Germline assignment: CDR1 SGHRS and CDR2 YFSETQ. Deletions cut 1 base from V and 9 bases from J, with 14 bases between. CDR3 in DNA: TGCGCCAGCAGCTTGCCCGAGACAGTTGGTTCACCCCTCCACTTT. Its protein is CASSLPETVGSPLHF.

This chain uses TRBV3-1 (or the pseudogene TRBV3-2) with TRBJ1-2; D might be TRBD1 (6 bases). In germline, CDR1 is LGHDT, CDR2 YNNKEL (reference sequence). V gave up 0 bases and J gave up 7 bases, with 12 bases separating them. CDR3 length equals 14 residues. The CDR3 spells CASSQERGGAGYTF. The CDR3 DNA is TGTGCCAGCAGCCAAGAAAGGGGGGGCGCTGGCTACACCTTC.

The chain combines TRBV28 with TRBJ2-1, with 7 bases that match TRBD2. V trimming: 6 bases; J trimming: 2 bases; junction bases outside the gene matches: 7. The CDR3 runs to 15 residues. The germline CDR1 and CDR2 sequences are MDHEN and SYDVKM. The CDR3 here is CASRQLAVAYNEQFF. The DNA of the CDR3 is TGTGCCAGCAGGCAGCTAGCGGTCGCCTACAATGAGCAGTTCTTC.

The rearrangement uses TRBV28 and TRBJ2-2; TRBD1 matches at 10 bases. Germline assignment: CDR1 MDHEN and CDR2 SYDVKM. V shed 7 bases, J shed 2 bases, and the junction held 4 bases outside the gene matches. The CDR3 covers 15 residues. The CDR3 DNA reads as TGTGCCAGCACCCCGACAGGGGGCAACACCGGGGAGCTGTTTTTT. Translated: CASTPTGGNTGELFF.